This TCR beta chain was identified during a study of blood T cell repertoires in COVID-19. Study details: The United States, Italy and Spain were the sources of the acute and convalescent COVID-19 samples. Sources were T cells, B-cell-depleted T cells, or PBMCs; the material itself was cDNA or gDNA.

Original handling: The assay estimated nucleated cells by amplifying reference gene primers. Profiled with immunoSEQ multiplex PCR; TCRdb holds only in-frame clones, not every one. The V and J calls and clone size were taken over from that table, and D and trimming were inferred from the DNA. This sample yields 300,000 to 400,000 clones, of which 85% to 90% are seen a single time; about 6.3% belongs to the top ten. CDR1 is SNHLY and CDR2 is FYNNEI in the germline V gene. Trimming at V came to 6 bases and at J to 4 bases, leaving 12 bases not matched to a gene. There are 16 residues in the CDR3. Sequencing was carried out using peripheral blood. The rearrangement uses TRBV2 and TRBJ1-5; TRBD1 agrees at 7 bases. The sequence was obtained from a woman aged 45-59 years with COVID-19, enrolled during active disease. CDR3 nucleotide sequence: TGTGCCAGCAGGAAAGAGACAGGGAATTTTAATCAGCCCCAGCATTTT. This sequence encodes CASRKETGNFNQPQHF.